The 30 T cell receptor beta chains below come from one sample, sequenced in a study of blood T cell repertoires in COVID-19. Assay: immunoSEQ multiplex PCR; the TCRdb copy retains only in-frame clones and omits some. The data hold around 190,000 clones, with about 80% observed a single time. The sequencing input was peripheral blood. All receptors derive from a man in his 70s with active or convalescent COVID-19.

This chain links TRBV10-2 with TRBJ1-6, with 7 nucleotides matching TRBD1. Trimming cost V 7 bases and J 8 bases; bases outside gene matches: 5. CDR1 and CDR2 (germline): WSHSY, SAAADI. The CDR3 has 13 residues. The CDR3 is CASTGTDYSPLHF. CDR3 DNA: TGCGCCAGCACCGGGACAGACTATTCACCCCTCCACTTT.

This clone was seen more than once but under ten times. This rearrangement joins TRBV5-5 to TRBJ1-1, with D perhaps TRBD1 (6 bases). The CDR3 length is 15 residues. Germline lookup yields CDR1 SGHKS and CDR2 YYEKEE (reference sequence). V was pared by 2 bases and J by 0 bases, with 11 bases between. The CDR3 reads CASSFPGTMNTEAFF. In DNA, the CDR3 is TGTGCCAGCAGCTTTCCCGGGACAATGAACACTGAAGCTTTCTTT.

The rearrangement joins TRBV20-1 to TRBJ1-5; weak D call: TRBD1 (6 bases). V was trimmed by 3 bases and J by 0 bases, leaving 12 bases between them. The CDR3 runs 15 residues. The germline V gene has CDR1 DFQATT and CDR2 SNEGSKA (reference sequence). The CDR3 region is CSASETGFSNQPQHF. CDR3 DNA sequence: TGCAGTGCTAGTGAGACAGGATTTAGCAATCAGCCCCAGCATTTT.

The CDR3 region has the DNA TGTGCCAGCGTCTCAGGGGCAGGTCGTGGCTACACCTTC. Translated: CASVSGAGRGYTF. The V gene is TRBV6-5, the J gene TRBJ1-2, with a possible D match to TRBD1 (6 bases). V was shortened by 8 bases and J by 7 bases, with 17 bases between the two germline ends. Germline CDR1 reads MNHEY; CDR2 reads SVGAGI. This CDR3 comprises 13 residues.

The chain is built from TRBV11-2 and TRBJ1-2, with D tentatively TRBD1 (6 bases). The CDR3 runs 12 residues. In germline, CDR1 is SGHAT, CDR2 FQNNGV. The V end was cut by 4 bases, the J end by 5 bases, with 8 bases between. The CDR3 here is CASSSGTYGYTF. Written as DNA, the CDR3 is TGTGCCAGCAGCTCCGGGACATATGGCTACACCTTC.

The CDR3 DNA reads TGTGCCACCAGCAGAGATTATCGGGGGGGCCACAATGAGCAGTTCTTC. Translation gives CATSRDYRGGHNEQFF. V and J are TRBV15 and TRBJ2-1; 8 bases match TRBD2. The V and J ends lost 0 bases and 5 bases, in that order; junction bases with no gene match: 6. The CDR3 runs 16 residues. Germline CDR1 LNHNV, CDR2 YYDKDF (reference sequence).

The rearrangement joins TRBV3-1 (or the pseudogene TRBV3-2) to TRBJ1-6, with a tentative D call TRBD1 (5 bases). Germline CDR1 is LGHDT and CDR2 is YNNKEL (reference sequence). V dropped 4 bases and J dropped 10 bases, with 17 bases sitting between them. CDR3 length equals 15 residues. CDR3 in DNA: TGTGCCAGCAGCCCTCACGGGGGGGAGCACTCACCCCTCCACTTT. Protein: CASSPHGGEHSPLHF.

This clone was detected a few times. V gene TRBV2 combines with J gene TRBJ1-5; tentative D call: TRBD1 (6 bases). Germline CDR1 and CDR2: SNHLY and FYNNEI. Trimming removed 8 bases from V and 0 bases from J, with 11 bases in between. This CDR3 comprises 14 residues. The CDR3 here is CASRDTNSNQPQHF. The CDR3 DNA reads TGTGCCAGCCGGGACACAAATAGCAATCAGCCCCAGCATTTT. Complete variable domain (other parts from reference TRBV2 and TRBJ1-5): EPEVTQTPSHQVTQMGQEVILRCVPISNHLYFYWYRQILGQKVEFLVSFYNNEISEKSEIFDDQFSVERPDGSNFTLKIRSTKLEDSAMYFCASRDTNSNQPQHFGDGTRLSIL.

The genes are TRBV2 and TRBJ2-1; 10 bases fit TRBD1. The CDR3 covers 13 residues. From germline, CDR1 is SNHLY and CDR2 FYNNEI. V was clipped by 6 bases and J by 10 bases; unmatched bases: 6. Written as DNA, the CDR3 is TGTGCCAGCAGGGACAGGGGGGCCGGCGAGCAGTTCTTC. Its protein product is CASRDRGAGEQFF.

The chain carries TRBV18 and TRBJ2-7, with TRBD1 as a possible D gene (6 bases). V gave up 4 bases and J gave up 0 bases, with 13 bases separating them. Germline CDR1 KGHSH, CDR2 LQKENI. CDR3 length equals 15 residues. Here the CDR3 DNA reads TGTGCCAGCTCACGTAACCCAGGGGTCTCCTACGAGCAGTACTTC. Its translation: CASSRNPGVSYEQYF.

Here the CDR3 DNA reads TGTGCCAGCAGTTTTCCCGGTCGGCCCCAGCATTTT. Its translation is CASSFPGRPQHF. V usage is TRBV12-3 or TRBV12-4 and J usage is TRBJ1-5, with D uncertain. V gave up 3 bases and J gave up 9 bases, with 9 bases separating them. The CDR3 consists of 12 residues.

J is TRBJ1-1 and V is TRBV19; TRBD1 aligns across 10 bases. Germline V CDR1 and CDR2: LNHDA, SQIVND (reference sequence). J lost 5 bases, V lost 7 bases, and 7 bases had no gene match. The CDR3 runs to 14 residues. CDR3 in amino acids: CASTQGQGWTEAFF. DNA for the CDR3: TGTGCCAGTACCCAGGGACAGGGGTGGACTGAAGCTTTCTTT.

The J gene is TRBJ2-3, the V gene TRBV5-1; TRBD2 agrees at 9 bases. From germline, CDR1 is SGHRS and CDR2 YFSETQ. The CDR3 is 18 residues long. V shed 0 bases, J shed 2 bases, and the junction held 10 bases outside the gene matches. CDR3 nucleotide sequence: TGCGCCAGCAGCTTGGAATCTCGTGGGACTAGCATCACAGATACGCAGTATTTT. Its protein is CASSLESRGTSITDTQYF.

The CDR3 loop is CASSQDRGIVRRKQFF. The CDR3 DNA reads as TGTGCCAGCAGCCAAGACAGGGGAATAGTCCGTAGGAAGCAGTTCTTC. The chain has TRBV3-1 (or the pseudogene TRBV3-2) and TRBJ2-1, with a weak D call TRBD1 (6 bases). Germline CDR1 is LGHDT and CDR2 is YNNKEL (reference sequence). The CDR3 sequence is 16 residues long. V was trimmed by 0 bases and J by 11 bases, leaving 20 bases between them.

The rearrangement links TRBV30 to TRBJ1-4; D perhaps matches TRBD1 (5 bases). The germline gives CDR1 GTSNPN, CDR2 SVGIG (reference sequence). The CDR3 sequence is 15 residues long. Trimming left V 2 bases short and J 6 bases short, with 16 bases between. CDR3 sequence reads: CAWSSLAGTHEKLFF. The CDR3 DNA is TGTGCCTGGAGTTCCCTAGCGGGGACTCATGAAAAACTGTTTTTT. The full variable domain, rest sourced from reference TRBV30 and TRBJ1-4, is SQTIHQWPATLVQPVGSPLSLECTVEGTSNPNLYWYRQAAGRGLQLLFYSVGIGQISSEVPQNLSASRPQDRQFILSSKKLLLSDSGFYLCAWSSLAGTHEKLFFGSGTQLSVL.

In nucleotides, the CDR3 is TGCGCCAGCAGCTTCCGGGAACGAGGGACCCAGTACTTC. It codes for CASSFRERGTQYF. V is TRBV5-1 and J is TRBJ2-5; tentatively, D is TRBD2 (5 bases). Deletions cut 2 bases from V and 7 bases from J, with 12 bases between. Germline loops: CDR1 SGHRS, CDR2 YFSETQ. The CDR3 sequence is 13 residues long.

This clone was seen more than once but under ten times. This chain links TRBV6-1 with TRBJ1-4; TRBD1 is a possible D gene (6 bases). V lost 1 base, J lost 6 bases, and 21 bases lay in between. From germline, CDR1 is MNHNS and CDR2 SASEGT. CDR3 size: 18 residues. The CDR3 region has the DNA TGTGCCAGCAGTGAAGACGTCGGGGGGGCCTCATATCATGAAAAACTGTTTTTT. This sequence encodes CASSEDVGGASYHEKLFF.

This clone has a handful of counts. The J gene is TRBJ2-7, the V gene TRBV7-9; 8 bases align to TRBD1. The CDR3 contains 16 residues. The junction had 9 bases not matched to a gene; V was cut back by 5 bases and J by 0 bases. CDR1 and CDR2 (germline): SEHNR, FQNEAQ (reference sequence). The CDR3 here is CASSHGRTGGSYEQYF. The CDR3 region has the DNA TGTGCCAGCAGCCACGGACGAACAGGGGGCTCCTACGAGCAGTACTTC.

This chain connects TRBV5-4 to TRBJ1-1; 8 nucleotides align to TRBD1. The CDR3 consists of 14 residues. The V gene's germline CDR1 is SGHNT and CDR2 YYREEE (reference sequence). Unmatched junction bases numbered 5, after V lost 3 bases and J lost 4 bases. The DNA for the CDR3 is TGTGCCAGCAGCTCCGGACAGGGAGGCACTGAAGCTTTCTTT. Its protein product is CASSSGQGGTEAFF. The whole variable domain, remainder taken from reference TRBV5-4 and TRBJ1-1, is ETGVTQSPTHLIKTRGQQVTLRCSSQSGHNTVSWYQQALGQGPQFIFQYYREEENGRGNFPPRFSGLQFPNYSSELNVNALELDDSALYLCASSSGQGGTEAFFGQGTRLTVV.

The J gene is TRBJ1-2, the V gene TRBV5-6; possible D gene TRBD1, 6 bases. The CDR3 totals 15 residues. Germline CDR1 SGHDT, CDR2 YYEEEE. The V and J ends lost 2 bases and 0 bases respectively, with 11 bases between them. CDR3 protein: CASSFGGPANYGYTF. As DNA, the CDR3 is TGTGCCAGCAGCTTTGGGGGCCCAGCTAACTATGGCTACACCTTC.

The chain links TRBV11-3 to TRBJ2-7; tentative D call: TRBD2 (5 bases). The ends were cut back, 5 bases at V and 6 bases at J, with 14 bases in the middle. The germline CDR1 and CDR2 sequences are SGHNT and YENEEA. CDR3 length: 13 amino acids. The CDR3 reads CASSPDLAGEQYF. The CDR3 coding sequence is TGTGCCAGCAGCCCGGACTTGGCAGGCGAGCAGTACTTC.

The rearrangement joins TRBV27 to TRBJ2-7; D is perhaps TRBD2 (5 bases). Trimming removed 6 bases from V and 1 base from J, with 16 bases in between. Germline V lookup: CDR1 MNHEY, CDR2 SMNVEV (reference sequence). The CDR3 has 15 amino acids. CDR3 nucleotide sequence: TGTGCCAGCAGCACGGGAACAGTTCCTTCCTACGAGCAGTACTTC. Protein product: CASSTGTVPSYEQYF.

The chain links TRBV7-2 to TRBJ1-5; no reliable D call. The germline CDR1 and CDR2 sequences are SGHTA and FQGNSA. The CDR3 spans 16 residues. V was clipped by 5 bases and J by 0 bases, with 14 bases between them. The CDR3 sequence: CASSERAGYSNQPQHF. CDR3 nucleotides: TGTGCCAGCAGCGAGCGGGCAGGTTATAGCAATCAGCCCCAGCATTTT.

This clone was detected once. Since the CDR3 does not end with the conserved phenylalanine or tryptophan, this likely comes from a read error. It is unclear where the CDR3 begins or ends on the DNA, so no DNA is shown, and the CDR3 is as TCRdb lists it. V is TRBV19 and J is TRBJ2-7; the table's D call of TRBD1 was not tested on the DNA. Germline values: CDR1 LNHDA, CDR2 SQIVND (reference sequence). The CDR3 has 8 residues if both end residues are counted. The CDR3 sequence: CASSMQTP.

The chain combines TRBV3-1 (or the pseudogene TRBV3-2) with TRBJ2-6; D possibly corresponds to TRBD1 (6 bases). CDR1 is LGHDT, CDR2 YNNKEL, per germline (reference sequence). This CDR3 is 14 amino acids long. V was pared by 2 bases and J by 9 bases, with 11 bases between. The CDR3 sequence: CASSQNRVFNVLTF. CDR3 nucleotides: TGTGCCAGCAGCCAAAACAGGGTTTTCAACGTCCTGACTTTC.

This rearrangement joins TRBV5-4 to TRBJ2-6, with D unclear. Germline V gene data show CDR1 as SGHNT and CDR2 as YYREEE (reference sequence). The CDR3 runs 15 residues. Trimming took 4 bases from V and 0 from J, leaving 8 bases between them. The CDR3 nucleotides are TGTGCCAGCAGCCCGGTCGGCTCTGGGGCCAACGTCCTGACTTTC. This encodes CASSPVGSGANVLTF.

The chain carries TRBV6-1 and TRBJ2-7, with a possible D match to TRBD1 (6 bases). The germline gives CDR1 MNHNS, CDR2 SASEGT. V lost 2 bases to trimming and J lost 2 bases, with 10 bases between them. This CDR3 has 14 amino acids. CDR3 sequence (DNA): TGTGCCAGCAGTGAACACAGGGAACCCTACGAGCAGTACTTC. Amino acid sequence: CASSEHREPYEQYF.

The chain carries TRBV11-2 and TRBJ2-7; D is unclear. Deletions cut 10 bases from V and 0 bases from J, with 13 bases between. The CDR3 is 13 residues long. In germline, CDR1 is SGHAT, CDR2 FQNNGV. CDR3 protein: CAITRDNSYEQYF. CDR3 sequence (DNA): TGTGCCATTACACGCGACAACTCCTACGAGCAGTACTTC. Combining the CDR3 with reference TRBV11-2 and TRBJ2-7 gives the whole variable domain EAGVAQSPRYKIIEKRQSVAFWCNPISGHATLYWYQQILGQGPKLLIQFQNNGVVDDSQLPKDRFSAERLKGVDSTLKIQPAKLEDSAVYLCAITRDNSYEQYFGPGTRLTVT.

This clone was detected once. The CDR3 loop is CASSAQRGGVYEQYF. The CDR3 bases are TGTGCCAGCAGCGCGCAGCGGGGGGGCGTCTACGAGCAGTACTTC. The chain couples TRBV2 to TRBJ2-7, with 10 bases lining up with TRBD2. The CDR3 runs 15 residues. Per the germline V gene, CDR1 is SNHLY and CDR2 is FYNNEI. The J segment lost 3 bases and the V segment lost 6 bases, leaving 8 bases of the junction unmatched.

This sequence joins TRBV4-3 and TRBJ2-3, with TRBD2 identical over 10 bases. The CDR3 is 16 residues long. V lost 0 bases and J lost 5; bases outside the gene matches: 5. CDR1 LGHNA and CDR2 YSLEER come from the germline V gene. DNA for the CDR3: TGCGCCAGCAGCCAAGAAATAGCGGGGGGCAGAGATACGCAGTATTTT. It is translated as CASSQEIAGGRDTQYF.